The 7 T cell receptor beta chains in this list originate from one sample, sequenced in a study of blood T cells in healthy people across ages. A J-beta primer mix and a sample-barcoded 5' primer were used in a second PCR of about 7 to 12 cycles. MiXCR, applied by TCRdb to the 5' RACE reads, yields one record per CDR3 protein. The repertoire holds about 800,000 distinct CDR3 sequences, with around half as singletons. Specimen: blood. All receptors derive from a man aged 80 or over in good health.

This clonotype was seen a handful of times. This chain joins TRBV30 and TRBJ2-7; D is possibly TRBD2 (5 bases). CDR3 length: 13 residues. CDR1 is GTSNPN, CDR2 SVGIG, per germline (reference sequence). Trimming left V 2 bases short and J 6 bases short, with 14 bases between. The CDR3 sequence is CAWSTGTLGEQYF. CDR3 in DNA: TGTGCCTGGAGTACGGGAACCCTCGGCGAGCAGTACTTC. Based on the CDR3 plus reference TRBV30 and TRBJ2-7, the full variable domain is SQTIHQWPATLVQPVGSPLSLECTVEGTSNPNLYWYRQAAGRGLQLLFYSVGIGQISSEVPQNLSASRPQDRQFILSSKKLLLSDSGFYLCAWSTGTLGEQYFGPGTRLTVT.

In this sample, this clonotype turned up a few times. The CDR3 region has the DNA TGCGCCAGCAGCTTCCGGGGCCTTTCTGCTGGGGCCAACGTCCTGACTTTC. The encoded protein is CASSFRGLSAGANVLTF. The chain employs TRBV4-3 and TRBJ2-6; D tentatively reads TRBD1 or TRBD2 (5 bases each). V was pared by 5 bases and J by 2 bases, with 16 bases between. Per the germline V gene, CDR1 is LGHNA and CDR2 is YSLEER. The CDR3 is 17 residues long.

The V and J genes are TRBV28 and TRBJ2-1; D is perhaps TRBD2 (6 bases). Germline V CDR1 and CDR2: MDHEN, SYDVKM. Trimming pared 2 bases from V and 10 bases from J, leaving 9 bases between. This CDR3 has 12 amino acids. CDR3 nucleotide sequence: TGTGCCAGCAGTTTAACGGGGAGGGAGCAGTTCTTC. This encodes CASSLTGREQFF. Using reference TRBV28 and TRBJ2-1 for the parts outside the CDR3, the full variable domain is DVKVTQSSRYLVKRTGEKVFLECVQDMDHENMFWYRQDPGLGLRLIYFSYDVKMKEKGDIPEGYSVSREKKERFSLILESASTNQTSMYLCASSLTGREQFFGPGTRLTVL.

With respect to this clonotype: The junction does not match germline at one end; this may be a read error. This chain uses TRBV24-1 with TRBJ1-2, with D possibly matching TRBD1 (6 bases). The germline CDR1 and CDR2 sequences are KGHDR and SFDVKD. The CDR3 runs 14 residues. CDR3 nucleotide sequence: TGTGCCGCCAGGCCGGGGCAGGGGAACTATGGCTACACCTTC. Protein: CAARPGQGNYGYTF.

The chain combines TRBV19 with TRBJ1-5; no clear D. Germline CDR1 is LNHDA and CDR2 is SQIVND (reference sequence). CDR3 length: 10 residues. Trimming pared 5 bases from V and 7 bases from J, leaving 3 bases between. The CDR3 spells CASSEQPQHF. The DNA for the CDR3 is TGTGCCAGTAGTGAACAGCCCCAGCATTTT.

This clonotype was seen repeatedly, ten times or more. This sequence joins TRBV4-3 and TRBJ2-3; the D is unclear. The germline V gene encodes CDR1 LGHNA and CDR2 YSLEER. Trimming removed 2 bases from V and 0 bases from J, with 9 bases in between. This CDR3 contains 15 residues. This CDR3 is CASSQSQTSTDTQYF. CDR3 in DNA: TGCGCCAGCAGCCAATCGCAAACTAGCACAGATACGCAGTATTTT.

This chain joins TRBV12-3 or TRBV12-4 and TRBJ2-3; 8 bases are shared with TRBD1. V lost 6 bases and J lost 6; bases outside the gene matches: 20. The CDR3 consists of 18 residues. The DNA for the CDR3 is TGTGCCAGCAGCCAGGACAGGGAGCAGCAGTTTCCCACGGATACGCAGTATTTT. Translating it yields CASSQDREQQFPTDTQYF.